This TCR beta chain appears in the sequencing data of a study of naive and memory T cell subsets. Study results and limitations: TCR transcript changes with activation or differentiation may affect this RNA method.

The SP2 primer and nested alpha and beta constant region primers amplified ligated cDNA in four rounds. A single record per CDR3 protein comes from TCRdb applying MiXCR to the 5' RACE reads. The data contain about 59,000 distinct CDR3 sequences, more than 6.5% of them seen just once; the ten biggest clones take up 19%. Unmatched junction bases numbered 15, after V lost 6 bases and J lost 8 bases. CDR1 MNHNS and CDR2 SASEGT come from the germline V gene. The CDR3 is 16 amino acids. In its sample, this clonotype was seen many times. Its specificity is not known. An oligonucleotide containing a UMI was ligated to the 3' end of TCR cDNA. RNA was extracted from roughly 2.5 ml of whole blood of healthy adults. Input was about 1 to 1000 ng of DNase-treated total RNA without cell sorting.

The V gene is TRBV6-1, the J gene TRBJ1-4; 7 bases match TRBD1. The TCR was taken from a female donor in good health. CDR3 DNA: TGTGCCAGCAGCGAAACGTTCCGAGGGGGCGGAGAAAAACTGTTTTTT. This sequence encodes CASSETFRGGGEKLFF.